This T cell receptor beta chain appears in the sequencing data of a study of naive and memory T cell subsets. Findings and caveats of the study: A few larger clonotypes appeared in naive repertoires, especially CD8, possibly memory cells re-expressing CD45RA.

The CDR3 consists of 15 residues. CDR1 and CDR2 (germline): MNHEY, SVGEGT. Trimming cost V 5 bases and J 5 bases, with 18 bases left between them. The beta constant-region primer was an equimolar mix of two oligonucleotides covering TRBC1 and TRBC2. Four rounds of PCR amplified the ligated cDNA using nested alpha and beta constant-region primers plus SP2. A 12-nucleotide UMI and the SP2 primer were added to the cDNA 3' end by oligonucleotide ligation. TCRdb re-called the UMI-ligation and nested PCR reads with MiXCR, one entry per CDR3 protein. The sample lists around 140,000 distinct CDR3 sequences, 22% occurring once. As regards this clonotype: What it recognizes is unknown.

The chain links TRBV6-2 or TRBV6-3 to TRBJ1-2; a possible D gene is TRBD1 (5 bases). The source of this sequence is a human donor in good health. The sample consisted of naive CD4+ T cells from blood. As DNA, the CDR3 is TGTGCCAGCAGTCCGGCGGGGGAGAGGCGATATGGCTACACCTTC. Translating gives CASSPAGERRYGYTF.